The 22 T cell receptor beta chains below all came from one sample that was sequenced in a study of brain metastases from non-small cell lung cancer. The data were produced by immunoSEQ multiplex PCR, yet TCRdb's version contains in-frame clones alone and is incomplete. The sample gives several thousand clones, over 60% of which show up once; around 6% is in the top ten. Sequenced material: primary lung tumor tissue. The receptors were sampled from a donor at least 40 years old with non-small cell lung cancer.

The chain combines TRBV6-1 with TRBJ1-4; D perhaps matches TRBD1 (6 bases). The ends were cut back, 1 base at V and 3 bases at J, with 6 bases in the middle. The CDR3 extends over 14 amino acids. CDR1 MNHNS and CDR2 SASEGT come from the germline V gene. In DNA, the CDR3 is TGTGCCAGCAGTGAAGGGACAGCTAATGAAAAACTGTTTTTT. Protein sequence: CASSEGTANEKLFF.

This chain joins TRBV19 and TRBJ1-1; D is unclear. Germline CDR1 LNHDA, CDR2 SQIVND (reference sequence). Trimming stripped 5 bases from V and 3 bases from J, with 13 bases between. The CDR3 runs to 14 residues. CDR3 DNA sequence: TGTGCCAGTAGTGCAGAGCGGGTGGACACTGAAGCTTTCTTT. Translating gives CASSAERVDTEAFF.

The chain combines TRBV18 with TRBJ2-3; TRBD1 agrees at 10 bases. Germline CDR1 KGHSH, CDR2 LQKENI. The CDR3 runs to 15 residues. With V trimmed by 10 bases and J by 1 base, 8 bases remained unmatched. CDR3 sequence reads: CANSQGTGGTDTQYF. In DNA form, the CDR3 reads TGTGCCAACTCCCAAGGGACAGGGGGCACAGATACGCAGTATTTT.

This chain connects TRBV21-1 to TRBJ2-7; TRBD2 is taken as the D call from the table, unchecked against the DNA. TRBV21-1 is recorded as a pseudogene. The CDR3 is 15 amino acids. The CDR3 DNA reads TGTGCCAGCAGCAAAGCATGCACAAGACTCTACGAGCAGTACGTC. The encoded protein is CASSKACTRLYEQYV.

With regard to this clone: This CDR3 is also generated by other DNA sequences in the sample. V usage is TRBV5-4 and J usage is TRBJ1-2, with D perhaps TRBD1 (5 bases). The V gene lost 4 bases and the J gene lost 6 bases, with 13 bases spanning the gap. The CDR3 sequence is 13 residues long. The germline V gene has CDR1 SGHNT and CDR2 YYREEE (reference sequence). The CDR3: CASSPGGGHGYTF. Here the CDR3 DNA reads TGTGCCAGCAGCCCGGGGGGAGGACATGGCTACACCTTC.

The rearrangement joins TRBV25-1 to TRBJ2-1, with 11 bases identical to TRBD2. CDR1 and CDR2 from the germline V gene are MGHDK and SYGVNS. The CDR3 length is 15 residues. Trimming cost V 5 bases and J 4 bases; bases outside gene matches: 4. The CDR3 spells CASSPASGGYNEQFF. In nucleotides, the CDR3 is TGTGCCAGCAGTCCGGCTAGCGGGGGGTACAATGAGCAGTTCTTC.

This clone was seen a few times. V and J are TRBV24-1 and TRBJ2-7; unclear D gene. Trimming removed 8 bases from V and 3 bases from J, with 4 bases in between. This CDR3 region has 10 residues. The germline gives CDR1 KGHDR, CDR2 SFDVKD. The CDR3 bases are TGTGCCACCACGTGCTACGAGCAGTACGTC. This gives the protein CATTCYEQYV.

Here the CDR3 DNA reads TGCGCCAGCAGCTTGCCAGGGACCGAGACCCAGTACTTC. Its translation: CASSLPGTETQYF. The chain couples TRBV5-1 to TRBJ2-5; D might be TRBD1 or TRBD2, each matching 5 bases. Germline assignment: CDR1 SGHRS and CDR2 YFSETQ. The CDR3 totals 13 residues. V gave up 1 base and J gave up 5 bases, with 9 bases separating them.

This clone was recorded only once. At one boundary the junction diverges from the germline segment, which might be a read error. The V call is TRBV6-4, the J call TRBJ2-3, with 10 bases fitting TRBD2. CDR3 length: 14 amino acids. CDR1 and CDR2 (germline): MRHNA, SNTAGT. The CDR3 sequence: CASSSGGAIDMQYF. The DNA of the CDR3 is TGTGCCAGCAGTAGCGGGGGGGCCATAGATATGCAGTATTTT.

This clone has a handful of counts. V and J are TRBV6-4 and TRBJ1-3, with TRBD1 matching over 10 bases. The CDR3 has 14 residues. CDR1 is MRHNA and CDR2 is SNTAGT in the germline V gene. The V segment lost 7 bases and the J segment 4 bases; nucleotides outside the gene matches: 4. CDR3 nucleotide sequence: TGTGCCAGCACCCGGACAGGGGGAGGAAACACCATATATTTT. Protein: CASTRTGGGNTIYF.

This clone came up a few times. Other DNA sequences in this specimen translate into the identical CDR3. The rearrangement links TRBV11-1 to TRBJ2-5; D gene uncertain. V lost 2 bases and J 4 bases, leaving 2 bases between the germline ends. In germline, CDR1 is SGHAT, CDR2 FQDESV (reference sequence). This CDR3 is built from 11 residues. The CDR3 spells CASSLTETQYF. The CDR3 DNA sequence: TGTGCCAGCAGCTTAACAGAGACCCAGTACTTC.

For this clone: This CDR3 is also generated by other DNA sequences in the sample. The rearrangement joins TRBV6-6 to TRBJ2-2; 9 bases align to TRBD1. The germline V gene encodes CDR1 MNHNY and CDR2 SVGAGI (reference sequence). The CDR3 contains 14 residues. The ends lost 9 bases at V and 6 bases at J; junction bases unmatched: 8. Here the CDR3 DNA reads TGTGCCAGTAGCCGACAGGGGGACTCCGGGGAGCTGTTTTTT. This gives the protein CASSRQGDSGELFF.

This chain joins TRBV6-5 and TRBJ1-2, with 12 bases lining up with TRBD1. V dropped 6 bases and J dropped 8; count of bases not matched to a gene: 7. Germline CDR1 is MNHEY and CDR2 is SVGAGI. The CDR3 extends over 14 amino acids. In nucleotides, the CDR3 is TGTGCCAGCAGGCCTTTGGGACAGGGGGCCGGCTACACCTTC. It yields the protein CASRPLGQGAGYTF.

This clone appeared once. This sequence joins TRBV11-3 and TRBJ2-2; D is perhaps TRBD1 (6 bases). With 0 bases removed from V and 0 bases from J, the gap between germline ends came to 20 bases. Germline loops: CDR1 SGHNT, CDR2 YENEEA. This CDR3 has 20 amino acids. For the CDR3, the DNA is TGTGCCAGCAGCTTAGAATCAGGGGTCTTCTTAGGGCCGAACACCGGGGAGCTGTTTTTT. This codes for CASSLESGVFLGPNTGELFF.

In this sample, this clone turned up a few times. The sample carries other DNA sequences with the same CDR3. The rearrangement links TRBV5-1 to TRBJ1-3; D not certain. This CDR3 is 16 amino acids long. Trimming took off 0 bases at V and 1 base at J, with 11 bases between the two ends. Per the germline V gene, CDR1 is SGHRS and CDR2 is YFSETQ. The DNA of the CDR3 is TGCGCCAGCAGCTTGGAACCGCCCGCTTCTGGAAACACCATATATTTT. It codes for CASSLEPPASGNTIYF.

The chain recombines TRBV7-2 with TRBJ2-3, with 10 bases fitting TRBD2. The trim removed 2 bases at V and 4 bases at J, leaving 3 bases unmatched. CDR1 is SGHTA, CDR2 FQGNSA, per germline. This CDR3 region has 15 residues. CDR3 nucleotide sequence: TGTGCCAGCAGCTTAAGCGGGGGGGCGGCAGATACGCAGTATTTT. Residues: CASSLSGGAADTQYF.

The V call is TRBV7-2, the J call TRBJ2-1; 8 bases map to TRBD2. Germline V gene sequence: CDR1 SGHTA, CDR2 FQGNSA. The CDR3 extends over 14 amino acids. Trimming took 2 bases from V and 5 from J; bases not matched to a gene: 2. In DNA form, the CDR3 reads TGTGCCAGCAGCTTACGGCGGGGGGACAATGAGCAGTTCTTC. This translates into CASSLRRGDNEQFF.

The chain has TRBV10-3 and TRBJ2-5; 8 bases are shared with TRBD1. This CDR3 has 16 residues. After removal of 6 bases from V and 2 bases from J, the junction contained 11 bases not matched to a gene. Germline V gene sequence: CDR1 ENHRY, CDR2 SYGVKD. In DNA form, the CDR3 reads TGTGCCATCAGCTCCGGCTTGGACAGGGCTCAAGAGACCCAGTACTTC. Encoded protein: CAISSGLDRAQETQYF.

J is TRBJ1-1 and V is TRBV18; D might be TRBD1 (5 bases). Germline loops: CDR1 KGHSH, CDR2 LQKENI. V was cut by 3 bases and J by 2 bases, with 13 bases left in between. The CDR3 length is 15 residues. CDR3: CASSPNYGGNTEAFF. DNA for the CDR3: TGTGCCAGCTCACCTAACTACGGGGGAAACACTGAAGCTTTCTTT.

By its share, this clone is large (0.1 to 1%). V and J are TRBV24-1 and TRBJ2-5; 16 positions match TRBD2. J gave up 5 bases and V 5 bases, and 7 bases lay outside the gene matches. Germline CDR1 reads KGHDR; CDR2 reads SFDVKD. The CDR3 totals 17 residues. The CDR3 sequence is CATSAGTSGGVWETQYF. In DNA, the CDR3 is TGTGCCACCAGTGCCGGGACTAGCGGGGGGGTATGGGAGACCCAGTACTTC.

The count of this clone is one. V usage is TRBV7-9 and J usage is TRBJ1-2; possibly TRBD1 for D (5 bases). V was shortened by 3 bases and J by 8 bases, with 7 bases between the two germline ends. CDR1 is SEHNR and CDR2 is FQNEAQ in the germline V gene (reference sequence). CDR3 length: 11 amino acids. In nucleotides, the CDR3 is TGTGCCAGCAGCTTGGGGGACGGCTACACCTTC. Translation gives CASSLGDGYTF.

The V and J genes are TRBV5-1 and TRBJ1-3, with TRBD1 as a possible D gene (6 bases). Germline V gene data show CDR1 as SGHRS and CDR2 as YFSETQ. The CDR3 spans 18 residues. With 2 bases removed from V and 1 base from J, the gap between germline ends came to 19 bases. For the CDR3, the DNA is TGCGCCAGCAGCTTTGCAGGGGCAGGGGAAACGTCTGGAAACACCATATATTTT. It codes for CASSFAGAGETSGNTIYF. The whole variable domain, filled in from reference TRBV5-1 and TRBJ1-3, reads KAGVTQTPRYLIKTRGQQVTLSCSPISGHRSVSWYQQTPGQGLQFLFEYFSETQRNKGNFPGRFSGRQFSNSRSEMNVSTLELGDSALYLCASSFAGAGETSGNTIYFGEGSWLTVV.